The source of this T cell receptor beta chain is a study of T cell responses to AZD1222 COVID-19 vaccine. Assay: immunoSEQ multiplex PCR; the TCRdb copy retains only in-frame clones and omits some. The sample lists 150,000 to 200,000 clones; around nine tenths were seen once. With V trimmed by 0 bases and J by 4 bases, 23 bases remained unmatched. This CDR3 comprises 21 residues. From germline, CDR1 is LGHNA and CDR2 YNFKEQ. The receptor was derived from an adult who received the MenACWY meningococcal vaccine as a control. The chain couples TRBV4-2 to TRBJ1-1; TRBD1 agrees at 7 bases. The material was peripheral blood, obtained 28 days after the second dose of the MenACWY control vaccine. Here the CDR3 reads CASSQEWGSRGVLQSGTEAFF. The CDR3 bases are TGTGCCAGCAGCCAAGAGTGGGGATCCAGGGGGGTTTTACAATCGGGCACTGAAGCTTTCTTT.